This T cell receptor beta chain was found in a study of regulatory T cells in long-lasting Graves disease. Germline CDR1 is PRHDT and CDR2 is FYEKMQ (reference sequence). The ends lost 2 bases at V and 2 bases at J; junction bases unmatched: 7. The CDR3 is made up of 16 amino acids. Regarding the study as a whole: Researchers examined only peripheral blood and not thyroid tissue.

This clonotype turned up a few times. Its matching antigen is unknown. The time point is: newly diagnosed GD, antithyroid drugs for less than 3 months. The authors made the TCR library using RNA they extracted from PBMCs. Construction of the TCR beta libraries employed iRepertoire HTBI primers in conjunction with Arm-PCR of CDR3 regions. A single record per CDR3 protein comes from TCRdb applying MiXCR to the multiplex PCR reads. The sample shows around 450,000 distinct CDR3 sequences, 15% of them seen only once. This sample also belongs to another study, concerning T cells in Graves' hyperthyroidism and ophthalmopathy.

The chain has TRBV13 and TRBJ2-3; 7 bases fit TRBD2. The clonotype was recovered from a woman in her thirties or forties with Graves disease. The sequences come from peripheral blood mononuclear cells (PBMCs), collected at new diagnosis, from a patient treated with antithyroid drugs. CDR3 in DNA: TGTGCCAGCAGCTTACGAGGCGGGAGCTCCACAGATACGCAGTATTTT. It encodes CASSLRGGSSTDTQYF.